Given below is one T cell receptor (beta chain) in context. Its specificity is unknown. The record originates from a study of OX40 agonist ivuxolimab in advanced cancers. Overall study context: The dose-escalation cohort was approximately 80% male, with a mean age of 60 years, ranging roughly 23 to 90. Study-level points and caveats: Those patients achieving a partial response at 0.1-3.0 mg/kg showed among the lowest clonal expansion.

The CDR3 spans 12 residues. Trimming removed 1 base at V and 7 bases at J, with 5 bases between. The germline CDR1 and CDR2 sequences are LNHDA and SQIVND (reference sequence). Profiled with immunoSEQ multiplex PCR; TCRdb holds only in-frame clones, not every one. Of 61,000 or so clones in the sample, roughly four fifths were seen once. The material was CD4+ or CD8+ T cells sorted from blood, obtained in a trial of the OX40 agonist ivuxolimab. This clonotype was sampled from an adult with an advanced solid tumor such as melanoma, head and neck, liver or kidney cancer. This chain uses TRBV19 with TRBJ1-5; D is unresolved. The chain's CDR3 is CASSIARQPQHF. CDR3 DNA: TGTGCCAGTAGTATAGCGCGACAGCCCCAGCATTTT.